This passage covers 19 T cell receptor beta chains from one sample sequenced in a study of shared clonotypes between healthy human individuals. Produced via immunoSEQ multiplex PCR; TCRdb's table is partial and in-frame only. Counted here are about 1.1 million clones, approximately 77% occurring once; the ten biggest clones make up over 0.8%. The source material was memory CD4+ T cells from PBMCs. Subset in this sample: CD45RA-negative fraction. These TCRs come from a man in his late teens or twenties in good health. Some clones in this sample may be carry-over from other donors' samples.

This clone occurred once. The chain employs TRBV4-3 and TRBJ1-4; weak D call: TRBD1 (5 bases). V gave up 3 bases and J gave up 5 bases, with 13 bases separating them. The germline V gene encodes CDR1 LGHNA and CDR2 YSLEER. This CDR3 comprises 15 residues. The CDR3, as DNA: TGCGCCAGCAGCCACCCTGGGGGGGGAAATGAAAAACTGTTTTTT. As protein: CASSHPGGGNEKLFF.

The chain is built from TRBV28 and TRBJ1-2; 9 bases map to TRBD1. The CDR3 has 15 amino acids. Germline CDR1 and CDR2: MDHEN and SYDVKM. The J segment lost 2 bases and the V segment lost 3 bases, leaving 4 bases of the junction unmatched. In DNA form, the CDR3 reads TGTGCCAGCAGTTTTGGGACAGGGATCAACTATGGCTACACCTTC. Translation gives CASSFGTGINYGYTF.

The V call is TRBV2, the J call TRBJ1-1, with D perhaps TRBD1 (6 bases). Germline CDR1 reads SNHLY; CDR2 reads FYNNEI. This CDR3 has 14 amino acids. Trimming cost V 5 bases and J 4 bases, with 14 bases left between them. DNA for the CDR3: TGTGCCAGCAGTCAACAGGGATCGGCCACTGAAGCTTTCTTT. This translates into CASSQQGSATEAFF.

The chain couples TRBV5-1 to TRBJ2-2, with 8 nucleotides matching TRBD2. The CDR3 loop spans 17 amino acids. Trimming cost V 3 bases and J 7 bases; bases outside gene matches: 14. The germline gives CDR1 SGHRS, CDR2 YFSETQ. The CDR3 sequence: CASSSQPSGSSNGELFF. In DNA form, the CDR3 reads TGCGCCAGCAGCTCCCAACCCAGCGGGAGTAGTAACGGGGAGCTGTTTTTT.

The chain couples TRBV28 to TRBJ1-5; 7 positions agree with TRBD1. Germline V gene lookup returns CDR1 MDHEN and CDR2 SYDVKM. Losses at the gene ends were 5 bases for V and 15 bases for J; bases not matched to a gene: 10. This CDR3 has 12 amino acids. The CDR3 protein is CASSPRRQGWHF. In DNA form, the CDR3 reads TGTGCCAGCAGTCCCCGACGACAGGGTTGGCATTTT.

The chain has TRBV11-1 and TRBJ2-5, with TRBD1 matching 8 bases. Germline CDR1 reads SGHAT; CDR2 reads FQDESV (reference sequence). With 4 bases clipped from V and 6 bases from J, the junction kept 13 bases outside the gene matches. The length of the CDR3 is 16 residues. The CDR3: CASSSERTGKIQTQYF. The CDR3, as DNA: TGTGCCAGCAGCTCCGAGCGGACAGGGAAGATCCAGACCCAGTACTTC.

The chain carries TRBV6-5 and TRBJ1-4; D gene uncertain. Germline assignment: CDR1 MNHEY and CDR2 SVGAGI. V was pared by 5 bases and J by 0 bases, with 10 bases between. The CDR3 is 15 amino acids. This CDR3 reads CASSVRGATNEKLFF. The CDR3 region has the DNA TGTGCCAGCAGTGTCCGGGGAGCAACTAATGAAAAACTGTTTTTT.

The J gene is TRBJ2-1, the V gene TRBV7-8; 8 nucleotides align to TRBD1. With V trimmed by 3 bases and J by 6 bases, 1 base remained unmatched. The germline V gene has CDR1 SGHVS and CDR2 FQNEAQ. The CDR3 extends over 13 amino acids. The CDR3 DNA reads TGTGCCAGCAGCTTGGACAGGGCCAATGAGCAGTTCTTC. This codes for CASSLDRANEQFF.

With respect to this clone: A far more abundant clone sits one base away, making this likely a read error. The same CDR3 can be traced to other DNA sequences in this sample. The rearrangement links TRBV9 to TRBJ2-2; D is undetermined. V lost 3 bases to trimming and J lost 1 base, with 4 bases between them. Germline assignment: CDR1 SGDLS and CDR2 YYNGEE. The CDR3 extends over 13 amino acids. CDR3 nucleotide sequence: TGTGCCAGCAGCGAACTGAACACCGGGGAGCTGTTTTTT. Translating gives CASSELNTGELFF.

CDR3: CASSLTSGVWYEQYF. CDR3 nucleotide sequence: TGTGCCAGCAGTCTCACGAGTGGGGTTTGGTACGAGCAGTACTTC. This chain uses TRBV6-1 with TRBJ2-7; D is unresolved. Per the germline V gene, CDR1 is MNHNS and CDR2 is SASEGT. This CDR3 is 15 amino acids long. V dropped 5 bases and J dropped 4 bases, with 18 bases sitting between them.

As to this clone: The sample contains more than one DNA sequence encoding this CDR3. The V gene is TRBV5-1, the J gene TRBJ2-6; D call uncertain. Germline CDR1 and CDR2: SGHRS and YFSETQ. V was pared by 0 bases and J by 1 base, with 5 bases between. This CDR3 is 15 amino acids long. CDR3 loop: CASSLDLSGANVLTF. The CDR3 DNA follows: TGCGCCAGCAGCTTGGATTTATCTGGGGCCAACGTCCTGACTTTC.

The chain combines TRBV5-1 with TRBJ2-5; 9 bases match TRBD2. Near its end, the DNA agrees better with TRBJ2-7, so the J call may be wrong. This CDR3 has 16 amino acids. Germline CDR1 is SGHRS and CDR2 is YFSETQ. CDR3 sequence reads: CASTIAGASQRYEQYF. CDR3 bases: TGCGCCAGCACGATAGCGGGAGCATCCCAACGCTACGAGCAGTACTTC.

This sequence joins TRBV28 and TRBJ1-2, with D possibly TRBD1 on 5 matching bases. Trimming cost V 6 bases and J 4 bases, with 18 bases left between them. CDR1 is MDHEN and CDR2 is SYDVKM in the germline V gene. The CDR3 length is 15 residues. CDR3 in amino acids: CASSPGGRVGYGYTF. The CDR3 region has the DNA TGTGCCAGCAGCCCGGGGGGACGGGTGGGCTATGGCTACACCTTC.

To note about this clone: This sample includes further DNA sequences coding for the same CDR3. The rearrangement joins TRBV27 to TRBJ1-5, with unresolved D. From germline, CDR1 is MNHEY and CDR2 SMNVEV (reference sequence). The CDR3 extends over 14 amino acids. V was cut by 5 bases and J by 3 bases, with 11 bases left in between. CDR3 protein: CASSRPGSNQPQHF. The CDR3 coding sequence is TGTGCCAGCAGTCGCCCCGGGTCCAATCAGCCCCAGCATTTT.

Of note for this clone: Its ends do not fully match the called genes, so a read error is possible. The chain uses TRBV6-1 and TRBJ2-1, with 12 positions matching TRBD2. Germline lookup yields CDR1 MNHNS and CDR2 SASEGT. The CDR3 loop spans 19 amino acids. The CDR3 bases are TGTGCCAGCCGTGAAGCGGGACTAGCGGGTTGGGGCTCCTACAATGAGCAGTTCTTC. This gives the protein CASREAGLAGWGSYNEQFF.

CDR3 sequence (DNA): TGTGCCAGCACCAGAGTCAGGGGAGGCACCGGGGAGCTGTTTTTT. Its translation is CASTRVRGGTGELFF. The chain couples TRBV5-8 to TRBJ2-2, with D perhaps given as TRBD1 or TRBD2 (6 bases each). CDR1 is SGHTS and CDR2 is YDEGEE in the germline V gene. V shed 6 bases and J shed 4 bases, with 16 bases lying between them. This CDR3 comprises 15 residues.

V gene TRBV2 combines with J gene TRBJ1-1; tentatively, D is TRBD1 (5 bases). Germline V gene sequence: CDR1 SNHLY, CDR2 FYNNEI. V was clipped by 1 base and J by 8 bases, with 14 bases between them. The CDR3 has 14 residues. As DNA, the CDR3 is TGTGCCAGCAGTGAAGATAAGGGGCTGGACGAAGCTTTCTTT. This gives the protein CASSEDKGLDEAFF.

The J gene is TRBJ2-3, the V gene TRBV30, with 7 nucleotides matching TRBD2. CDR1 GTSNPN and CDR2 SVGIG come from the germline V gene (reference sequence). This CDR3 spans 13 amino acids. Trimming removed 1 base from V and 4 bases from J; junction bases left unmatched: 2. The CDR3 reads CAWSGGSSDTQYF. CDR3 DNA sequence: TGTGCCTGGAGTGGCGGGAGCTCAGATACGCAGTATTTT.

This chain uses TRBV28 with TRBJ1-3, with D perhaps matching TRBD1 (5 bases). Germline V gene sequence: CDR1 MDHEN, CDR2 SYDVKM. V lost 5 bases and J 4 bases, leaving 15 bases between the germline ends. The CDR3 is 15 residues long. This CDR3 is CASSLQGEGGNTIYF. The CDR3 DNA reads TGTGCCAGCAGTCTGCAGGGAGAAGGGGGAAACACCATATATTTT.